This paragraph reports one T cell receptor (beta chain). Antigen unknown. This entry comes from a study of cytomegalovirus exposure and HLA in healthy donors. Findings and caveats of the study: Earlier analysis found most TCR beta V segments productive about 87% or about 30% of the time. Among TCR beta chains, those listed as cytomegalovirus-associated numbered fewer than 200.

This PCR relied on a set of 60 Vbeta primers and 13 Jbeta primers. Clones were read by immunoSEQ multiplex PCR, and TCRdb kept only the in-frame ones, dropping some. The sample records 160,000 or so clones, roughly 80% being singletons. The receptor's source is a woman aged 25 to 39 in good health and CMV-seropositive. Sequencing was carried out using PBMCs.

The CDR3: CSASRVYEQYF. CDR3 in DNA: TGCAGTGCTAGTCGAGTATACGAGCAGTACTTC. The rearrangement uses TRBV20-1 and TRBJ2-7, with D unresolved. This CDR3 has 11 residues. The V and J ends lost 3 bases and 4 bases respectively, with 7 bases between them. Germline V gene sequence: CDR1 DFQATT, CDR2 SNEGSKA (reference sequence).